Following are 22 T cell receptor beta chains from one sample sequenced in a study of T cell responses to AZD1222 COVID-19 vaccine. TCRdb's table, derived via immunoSEQ multiplex PCR, lists solely in-frame clones and lacks some. Here the sample spans roughly 93,000 clones, roughly 90% being singletons. The specimen comprised peripheral blood, sampled on day 0 of AZD1222 vaccination. These receptors were obtained from an adult in good health.

The chain carries TRBV5-4 and TRBJ2-1; TRBD2 agrees at 8 bases. With 2 bases clipped from V and 3 bases from J, the junction kept 4 bases outside the gene matches. The CDR3 consists of 15 residues. Germline V gene data show CDR1 as SGHNT and CDR2 as YYREEE (reference sequence). The CDR3 region is CASSFKAGDYNEQFF. CDR3 nucleotide sequence: TGTGCCAGCAGCTTCAAAGCGGGGGACTACAATGAGCAGTTCTTC.

The chain uses TRBV6-5 and TRBJ2-7; no clear D. The germline V gene has CDR1 MNHEY and CDR2 SVGAGI. V was clipped by 7 bases and J by 3 bases, with 13 bases between them. CDR3 size: 13 residues. The CDR3 coding sequence is TGTGCCAGCACCCTACCGGCAGGCTACGAGCAGTACTTC. The encoded protein is CASTLPAGYEQYF.

The count of this clone is one. The rearrangement uses TRBV7-3 and TRBJ2-1; tentatively, D is TRBD1 or TRBD2 (5 bases each). V was cut by 2 bases and J by 0 bases, with 8 bases left in between. Germline loops: CDR1 SGHTA, CDR2 FQGTGA. The CDR3 spans 15 residues. CDR3 nucleotide sequence: TGTGCCAGCAGCTTAGACAGCGGCTCCTACAATGAGCAGTTCTTC. It codes for CASSLDSGSYNEQFF.

The rearrangement links TRBV9 to TRBJ1-2, with D tentatively TRBD1 (5 bases). CDR1 is SGDLS and CDR2 is YYNGEE in the germline V gene. V was shortened by 0 bases and J by 8 bases, with 14 bases between the two germline ends. The CDR3 is made up of 14 amino acids. DNA for the CDR3: TGTGCCAGCAGCGTAGGATCAGGGTTGAGCGGCTACACCTTC. Translating it yields CASSVGSGLSGYTF.

The rearrangement joins TRBV10-2 to TRBJ1-6; D gene unclear. V lost 6 bases to trimming and J lost 6 bases, with 6 bases between them. There are 12 residues in the CDR3. Germline values: CDR1 WSHSY, CDR2 SAAADI. The CDR3 here is CASRVSNSPLHF. CDR3 bases: TGCGCCAGCAGGGTCTCTAATTCACCCCTCCACTTT.

V is TRBV19 and J is TRBJ2-2; D is unclear. The CDR3 has 13 residues. In germline, CDR1 is LNHDA, CDR2 SQIVND (reference sequence). The V and J ends lost 7 bases and 1 base respectively, with 7 bases between them. DNA for the CDR3: TGTGCCAGTAATTGGGTGAACACCGGGGAGCTGTTTTTT. It specifies CASNWVNTGELFF.

The rearrangement links TRBV28 to TRBJ1-1, with D unclear. The germline V gene has CDR1 MDHEN and CDR2 SYDVKM. V was cut by 5 bases and J by 8 bases, with 18 bases left in between. The length of the CDR3 is 14 residues. CDR3 coding DNA: TGTGCCAGCAGTCCCCTAGGACCCAGAAAAGAAGCTTTCTTT. Encoded protein: CASSPLGPRKEAFF.

The chain joins TRBV7-3 to TRBJ2-7; D is possibly TRBD1 (5 bases). The CDR3 loop spans 15 amino acids. The V and J ends lost 5 bases and 7 bases respectively, with 21 bases between them. Germline CDR1 and CDR2: SGHTA and FQGTGA. This chain's CDR3 is CASSPGQLTQGEQYF. For the CDR3, the DNA is TGTGCCAGCAGCCCCGGACAACTTACTCAAGGGGAGCAGTACTTC.

The chain combines TRBV7-9 with TRBJ1-4; tentative D call: TRBD1 (5 bases). Germline CDR1 SEHNR, CDR2 FQNEAQ (reference sequence). The CDR3 length is 13 residues. V was trimmed by 5 bases and J by 6 bases, leaving 10 bases between them. The CDR3 DNA sequence: TGTGCCAGCAGCCCGCCGGGGGATGAAAAACTGTTTTTT. Translating gives CASSPPGDEKLFF.

The genes are TRBV11-1 and TRBJ2-7; the D call may be TRBD1 or TRBD2 (5 bases each). The V gene's germline CDR1 is SGHAT and CDR2 FQDESV (reference sequence). V lost 0 bases and J lost 13, with 13 bases in between. The CDR3 runs to 12 residues. CDR3 residues: CASSLAQGPGYF. The CDR3 region has the DNA TGTGCCAGCAGCTTAGCGCAGGGCCCGGGATACTTC.

The J gene is TRBJ2-7, the V gene TRBV7-2; D is uncertain. The CDR3 totals 13 residues. The V and J ends lost 3 bases and 3 bases respectively, with 9 bases between them. Looked up from germline, CDR1 is SGHTA and CDR2 is FQGNSA. CDR3 DNA: TGTGCCAGCAGCTTTCTTACCGGCTACGAGCAGTACTTC. Its protein product is CASSFLTGYEQYF.

The V and J genes are TRBV27 and TRBJ2-2, with D maybe TRBD1 (5 bases). With 0 bases removed from V and 4 bases from J, the gap between germline ends came to 15 bases. Germline CDR1 MNHEY, CDR2 SMNVEV (reference sequence). This CDR3 comprises 17 residues. This chain's CDR3 is CASSLSRDPGATGELFF. The CDR3 DNA follows: TGTGCCAGCAGTTTATCGCGAGACCCTGGGGCCACCGGGGAGCTGTTTTTT.

This chain uses TRBV24-1 with TRBJ2-3; 13 positions match TRBD2. This CDR3 contains 17 residues. V shed 1 base, J shed 5 bases, and the junction held 5 bases outside the gene matches. Germline CDR1 is KGHDR and CDR2 is SFDVKD. The CDR3 sequence is CATSDFRTSGGRDTQYF. The CDR3 DNA sequence: TGTGCCACCAGTGATTTTAGGACTAGCGGGGGCAGAGATACGCAGTATTTT.

This chain joins TRBV2 and TRBJ2-2; a possible D gene is TRBD1 (6 bases). V lost 3 bases and J lost 5, with 13 bases in between. This CDR3 comprises 15 residues. Germline CDR1 reads SNHLY; CDR2 reads FYNNEI. CDR3 sequence (DNA): TGTGCCAGCAGTGAGCAGGGGCTAGGGACCGGGGAGCTGTTTTTT. Its protein is CASSEQGLGTGELFF.

This sequence joins TRBV5-4 and TRBJ2-5; D is unresolved. Germline CDR1 SGHNT, CDR2 YYREEE (reference sequence). V was pared by 2 bases and J by 5 bases, with 4 bases between. The CDR3 spans 11 residues. CDR3 sequence (DNA): TGTGCCAGCAGCTTTGAGGAGACCCAGTACTTC. Amino acid sequence: CASSFEETQYF.

The chain employs TRBV7-6 and TRBJ2-7, with 11 bases matching TRBD1. Unmatched junction bases numbered 8, after V lost 4 bases and J lost 3 bases. This CDR3 region has 16 residues. Germline V CDR1 and CDR2: SGHVS, FNYEAQ. The CDR3 loop reads CASSSRTGGGNYEQYF. DNA for the CDR3: TGTGCCAGCAGCTCCAGGACAGGGGGCGGTAACTACGAGCAGTACTTC.

This clone was recorded only once. Other DNA sequences from this sample encode an identical CDR3 as well. The chain uses TRBV28 and TRBJ2-1; no clear D gene. The CDR3 covers 11 residues. The V and J ends lost 3 bases and 6 bases respectively, with 3 bases between them. Germline V lookup: CDR1 MDHEN, CDR2 SYDVKM. Here the CDR3 DNA reads TGTGCCAGCAGTTTGGGCAATGAGCAGTTCTTC. Protein product: CASSLGNEQFF.

This chain joins TRBV29-1 and TRBJ2-7; 14 bases are shared with TRBD2. J lost 9 bases, V lost 4 bases, and 17 bases had no gene match. Germline V lookup: CDR1 SQVTM, CDR2 ANQGSEA. The CDR3 loop spans 17 amino acids. CDR3 protein: CSVVWTGGTSGSGRQYF. The CDR3 DNA follows: TGCAGCGTTGTCTGGACAGGGGGGACTAGCGGGAGTGGGCGGCAGTACTTC.

The chain combines TRBV3-1 (or the pseudogene TRBV3-2) with TRBJ2-6, with 9 bases identical to TRBD1. Trimming cost V 7 bases and J 19 bases; bases outside gene matches: 8. The CDR3 consists of 11 residues. CDR1 and CDR2 from the germline V gene are LGHDT and YNNKEL (reference sequence). The CDR3 bases are TGTGCCAGCACCTCCGGGACAGGGCGAACTTTC. Encoded protein: CASTSGTGRTF.

The rearrangement joins TRBV14 to TRBJ1-5; D is undetermined. Germline loops: CDR1 SGHDN, CDR2 FVKESK. This CDR3 is built from 13 residues. Trimming shortened V by 1 base and J by 5 bases, and 6 bases separated the two germline ends. The CDR3 DNA reads TGTGCCAGCAGCCAAGGAGACCATCAGCCCCAGCATTTT. It encodes CASSQGDHQPQHF.

The genes are TRBV10-3 and TRBJ2-1; 12 bases agree with TRBD2. Germline lookup yields CDR1 ENHRY and CDR2 SYGVKD. This CDR3 comprises 15 residues. The V and J ends lost 6 bases and 8 bases, in that order; junction bases with no gene match: 8. The CDR3 is CAISELAGGPDEQFF. The CDR3 DNA reads TGTGCCATCAGCGAGCTAGCGGGAGGGCCAGATGAGCAGTTCTTC.

V and J are TRBV9 and TRBJ1-6; tentatively, D is TRBD1 (5 bases). The CDR3 has 15 residues. V lost 5 bases to trimming and J lost 7 bases, with 16 bases between them. Germline CDR1 reads SGDLS; CDR2 reads YYNGEE. As DNA, the CDR3 is TGTGCCAGCAGTGGAGCCCGGGGCTTGAATTCACCCCTCCACTTT. Its protein is CASSGARGLNSPLHF. The full variable domain, with the rest looked up from reference TRBV9 and TRBJ1-6, is DSGVTQTPKHLITATGQRVTLRCSPRSGDLSVYWYQQSLDQGLQFLIQYYNGEERAKGNILERFSAQQFPDLHSELNLSSLELGDSALYFCASSGARGLNSPLHFGNGTRLTVT.